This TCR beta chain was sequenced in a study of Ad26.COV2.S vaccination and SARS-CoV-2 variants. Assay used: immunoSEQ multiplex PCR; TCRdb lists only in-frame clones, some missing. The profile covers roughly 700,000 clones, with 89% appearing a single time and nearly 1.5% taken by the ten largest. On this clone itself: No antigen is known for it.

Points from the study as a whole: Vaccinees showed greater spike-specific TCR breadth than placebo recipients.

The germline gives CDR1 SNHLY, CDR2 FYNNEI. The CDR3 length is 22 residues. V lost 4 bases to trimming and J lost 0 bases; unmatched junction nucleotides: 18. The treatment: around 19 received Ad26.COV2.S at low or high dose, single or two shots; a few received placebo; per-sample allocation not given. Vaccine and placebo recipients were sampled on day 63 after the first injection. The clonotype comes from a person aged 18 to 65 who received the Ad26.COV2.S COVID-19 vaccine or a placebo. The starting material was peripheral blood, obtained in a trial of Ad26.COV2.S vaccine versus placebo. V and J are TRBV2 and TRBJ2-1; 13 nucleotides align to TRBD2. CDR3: CASSAKGPGLAGVGSSYNEQFF. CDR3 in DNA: TGTGCCAGCAGTGCAAAGGGCCCCGGACTAGCGGGAGTAGGGAGCTCCTACAATGAGCAGTTCTTC.